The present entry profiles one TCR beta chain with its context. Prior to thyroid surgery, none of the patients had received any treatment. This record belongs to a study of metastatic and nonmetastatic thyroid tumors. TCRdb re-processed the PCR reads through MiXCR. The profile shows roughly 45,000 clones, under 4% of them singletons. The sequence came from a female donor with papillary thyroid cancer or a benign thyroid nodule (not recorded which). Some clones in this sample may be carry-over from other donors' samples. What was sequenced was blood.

CDR3: CASRDRGSTDTQYF. CDR3 coding DNA: TGTGCCAGCAGGGACAGGGGGAGCACAGATACGCAGTATTTT. V and J are TRBV2 and TRBJ2-3; 10 nucleotides match TRBD1. The CDR3 consists of 14 residues. The trim removed 6 bases at V and 0 bases at J, leaving 0 bases unmatched. Looked up from germline, CDR1 is SNHLY and CDR2 is FYNNEI.